One and the same sample provided the 21 T cell receptor beta chains below, sequenced in a study of cytomegalovirus exposure and HLA in healthy donors. TCRdb keeps only in-frame clones here, not all; method: immunoSEQ multiplex PCR. Of roughly 58,000 clones listed, 90% were seen once; the top ten hold over 3%. The sequenced material came from PBMCs. These receptors were obtained from a man younger than 35 in good health and CMV-seronegative.

The CDR3 sequence: CSVATYNEQFF. Written as DNA, the CDR3 is TGCAGCGTTGCAACTTACAATGAGCAGTTCTTC. The J gene is TRBJ2-1, the V gene TRBV29-1, with no clear D. CDR1 is SQVTM, CDR2 ANQGSEA, per germline. The V and J ends lost 4 bases and 4 bases respectively, with 5 bases between them. The CDR3 totals 11 residues.

The rearrangement uses TRBV10-1 and TRBJ2-1; TRBD2 matches at 11 bases. The V gene's germline CDR1 is WNHNN and CDR2 SYGVQD (reference sequence). Trimming removed 3 bases from V and 5 bases from J; junction bases left unmatched: 6. The CDR3 runs 16 residues. The CDR3 DNA reads TGCGCCAGCAGTGACTCCGGGACTAGCGGAAACAATGAGCAGTTCTTC. Translating it yields CASSDSGTSGNNEQFF.

This clone was found once. The chain employs TRBV6-5 and TRBJ2-1, with 7 nucleotides matching TRBD1. Germline CDR1 reads MNHEY; CDR2 reads SVGAGI. Trimming at V came to 6 bases and at J to 6 bases, leaving 11 bases not matched to a gene. This CDR3 spans 15 amino acids. The CDR3 DNA is TGTGCCAGCAGACAAGACAGGGCGAAGGGCAATGAGCAGTTCTTC. This encodes CASRQDRAKGNEQFF.

The chain links TRBV6-5 to TRBJ1-1; D may be TRBD1 (6 bases). Trimming took off 1 base at V and 1 base at J, with 13 bases between the two ends. Germline V gives CDR1 MNHEY, CDR2 SVGAGI. This CDR3 has 16 amino acids. DNA of the CDR3: TGTGCCAGCAGTTACTATCGGACAGACGGGAACACTGAAGCTTTCTTT. It codes for CASSYYRTDGNTEAFF.

This clone was seen once. The chain couples TRBV18 to TRBJ2-1; D possibly corresponds to TRBD2 (6 bases). The CDR3 spans 15 residues. The germline V gene encodes CDR1 KGHSH and CDR2 LQKENI. V shed 2 bases and J shed 14 bases, with 22 bases lying between them. The CDR3 DNA is TGTGCCAGCTCACCAGCGGGGATGCAATCTGGATGGGAGTTCTTC. It is translated as CASSPAGMQSGWEFF.

V is TRBV11-2 and J is TRBJ2-1; perhaps TRBD2 as D (5 bases). Trimming cost V 4 bases and J 7 bases, with 11 bases left between them. The germline V gene encodes CDR1 SGHAT and CDR2 FQNNGV. The CDR3 totals 13 residues. The CDR3 region has the DNA TGTGCCAGCAGCTCAAGGACTCTTAATGAGCAGTTCTTC. Translating gives CASSSRTLNEQFF. Full variable domain (outside the CDR3, taken from reference TRBV11-2 and TRBJ2-1): EAGVAQSPRYKIIEKRQSVAFWCNPISGHATLYWYQQILGQGPKLLIQFQNNGVVDDSQLPKDRFSAERLKGVDSTLKIQPAKLEDSAVYLCASSSRTLNEQFFGPGTRLTVL.

The J gene is TRBJ2-7, the V gene TRBV6-5; 13 bases map to TRBD2. J gave up 4 bases and V 6 bases, and 6 bases lay outside the gene matches. CDR1 MNHEY and CDR2 SVGAGI come from the germline V gene. This CDR3 region has 15 residues. CDR3 loop: CASSPPTSGRYEQYF. DNA for the CDR3: TGTGCCAGCAGCCCCCCGACTAGCGGGAGGTACGAGCAGTACTTC.

The chain couples TRBV2 to TRBJ2-7; 9 bases map to TRBD2. CDR1 is SNHLY, CDR2 FYNNEI, per germline. The CDR3 totals 16 residues. The J segment lost 6 bases and the V segment lost 1 base, leaving 10 bases of the junction unmatched. The CDR3 reads CASSEGGREGLCEQYF. Written as DNA, the CDR3 is TGTGCCAGCAGTGAAGGGGGGCGGGAGGGCCTTTGCGAGCAGTACTTC.

This chain connects TRBV19 to TRBJ1-5, with D possibly matching TRBD1 (6 bases). With 4 bases removed from V and 6 bases from J, the gap between germline ends came to 7 bases. The length of the CDR3 is 12 residues. From germline, CDR1 is LNHDA and CDR2 SQIVND (reference sequence). In DNA, the CDR3 is TGTGCCAGTAGTAAGGACAGTCAGCCCCAGCATTTT. This gives the protein CASSKDSQPQHF.

Here the CDR3 DNA reads TGTGCCAGCAGTGACCATAGCGGGAGCGCAGATACGCAGTATTTT. This sequence encodes CASSDHSGSADTQYF. The V call is TRBV6-4, the J call TRBJ2-3, with 9 nucleotides matching TRBD2. The germline V gene has CDR1 MRHNA and CDR2 SNTAGT. The CDR3 is 15 residues long. The V gene end was trimmed by 2 bases and the J gene end by 4 bases; junction bases not matched to a gene: 4.

Written as DNA, the CDR3 is TGTGCCAGCAGCCCAAGGACTAGCGGGTTGGGGGAGCTGTTTTTT. Its protein product is CASSPRTSGLGELFF. The chain couples TRBV6-1 to TRBJ2-2; 11 positions match TRBD2. Germline loops: CDR1 MNHNS, CDR2 SASEGT. Trimming took 6 bases from V and 8 from J; bases not matched to a gene: 8. The CDR3 contains 15 residues.

J is TRBJ1-3 and V is TRBV2; D call uncertain. The CDR3 extends over 15 amino acids. Germline V lookup: CDR1 SNHLY, CDR2 FYNNEI. The V and J ends lost 7 bases and 0 bases respectively, with 13 bases between them. CDR3 amino acids: CASIVSGFSGNTIYF. The CDR3 nucleotides read TGTGCCAGCATCGTCAGCGGCTTCTCTGGAAACACCATATATTTT.

V is TRBV15 and J is TRBJ2-3, with D tentatively TRBD2 (5 bases). This CDR3 is built from 16 residues. Germline-derived CDR1 and CDR2 are LNHNV and YYDKDF (reference sequence). Trimming stripped 1 base from V and 1 base from J, with 12 bases between. As DNA, the CDR3 is TGTGCCACCAGCAGAGGGGCTAGCTGGGGCACAGATACGCAGTATTTT. Translated: CATSRGASWGTDTQYF.

The V and J genes are TRBV29-1 and TRBJ2-7; D is uncertain. CDR1 is SQVTM, CDR2 ANQGSEA, per germline. Trimming removed 6 bases from V and 6 bases from J, with 12 bases in between. There are 11 residues in the CDR3. In nucleotides, the CDR3 is TGCAGCGTCGGCGACACATCCGAGCAGTACTTC. It yields the protein CSVGDTSEQYF.

The chain joins TRBV5-6 to TRBJ2-7; D might be TRBD2 (6 bases). There are 16 residues in the CDR3. V lost 0 bases and J 2 bases, leaving 15 bases between the germline ends. CDR1 and CDR2 from the germline V gene are SGHDT and YYEEEE. The CDR3 DNA reads TGTGCCAGCAGCTTGGGAGGACACTGGGGGGCCTACGAGCAGTACTTC. It translates to CASSLGGHWGAYEQYF.

This chain links TRBV28 with TRBJ1-1; 7 bases are a match to TRBD1. This CDR3 has 14 amino acids. Germline values: CDR1 MDHEN, CDR2 SYDVKM. V lost 2 bases to trimming and J lost 1 base; unmatched junction nucleotides: 1. CDR3 sequence: CASSLRDRNTEAFF. The CDR3 DNA follows: TGTGCCAGCAGTTTAAGGGACAGGAACACTGAAGCTTTCTTT. Supplemented by reference TRBV28 and TRBJ1-1, the full variable domain reads DVKVTQSSRYLVKRTGEKVFLECVQDMDHENMFWYRQDPGLGLRLIYFSYDVKMKEKGDIPEGYSVSREKKERFSLILESASTNQTSMYLCASSLRDRNTEAFFGQGTRLTVV.

This clone was seen a single time. V usage is TRBV27 and J usage is TRBJ2-5, with 9 bases aligning to TRBD1. The CDR3 spans 18 residues. V lost 0 bases and J lost 2; bases outside the gene matches: 10. Germline V gene lookup returns CDR1 MNHEY and CDR2 SMNVEV (reference sequence). CDR3 amino acids: CASSLSTGQGILQETQYF. The CDR3 nucleotides are TGTGCCAGCAGTTTATCCACGGGACAGGGAATTTTACAAGAGACCCAGTACTTC.

J is TRBJ2-7 and V is TRBV2, with D unclear. The V end was cut by 6 bases, the J end by 4 bases, with 13 bases between. Per the germline V gene, CDR1 is SNHLY and CDR2 is FYNNEI. The CDR3 length is 13 residues. CDR3 DNA sequence: TGTGCCAGCAGGTACGGAGAAAGGTACGAGCAGTACTTC. This gives the protein CASRYGERYEQYF.

The V call is TRBV6-5, the J call TRBJ2-2; no clear D. CDR1 and CDR2 from the germline V gene are MNHEY and SVGAGI. V was shortened by 0 bases and J by 1 base, with 6 bases between the two germline ends. This CDR3 has 15 amino acids. The CDR3 region has the DNA TGTGCCAGCAGTTACTCGCCAGGGAACACCGGGGAGCTGTTTTTT. Amino acid sequence: CASSYSPGNTGELFF.

The CDR3 spells CASSYSLAGGVGQFF. The CDR3 DNA reads TGTGCCAGCAGTTACTCACTAGCGGGAGGAGTAGGGCAGTTCTTC. V is TRBV6-5 and J is TRBJ2-1; 12 bases line up with TRBD2. CDR1 is MNHEY and CDR2 is SVGAGI in the germline V gene. With 0 bases clipped from V and 12 bases from J, the junction kept 6 bases outside the gene matches. The CDR3 has 15 residues.

This clone came up once. The chain employs TRBV9 and TRBJ2-2; possible D gene TRBD1, 6 bases. Per germline, CDR1 SGDLS and CDR2 YYNGEE. The CDR3 has 16 residues. The V and J ends lost 0 bases and 5 bases respectively, with 14 bases between them. CDR3 nucleotides: TGTGCCAGCAGCGTAGGAGGGGGACGGATAACCGGGGAGCTGTTTTTT. It yields the protein CASSVGGGRITGELFF.